The clone carrying this TCR beta chain was counted ten times or more. Its antigen remains unidentified. Germline-derived CDR1 and CDR2 are LNHDA and SQIVND (reference sequence). V lost 9 bases and J 5 bases, leaving 20 bases between the germline ends. The CDR3 has 15 amino acids. Breast cancer patients provided tissue from their axillary draining lymph nodes. This entry is derived from a study of breast tumors, draining lymph nodes, adjacent tissues. TCRdb re-derived calls from the multiplex PCR reads in MiXCR, one entry per CDR3 protein. The sample carries approximately 90,000 distinct CDR3 sequences, around 29% recorded once. Study-wide points: Compared with basal-like, luminal-like tumors shared significantly more repertoire with nontumor tissue. Most tumor T cells seemingly derive from lymph node, then expand in tumor. Compared with lymph nodes, tumors were less diverse; compared with nontumor tissue, more. The lymph node origin of tumor T cells was framed as consistent with a hypothesis, not demonstrated.

The sample was axillary lymph node tissue. The receptor comes from a female donor with breast cancer. Some clones in this sample may be carry-over from other donors' samples. J is TRBJ2-1 and V is TRBV19; unclear D gene. The DNA for the CDR3 is TGTGCCAGCTTATCAAACACCTACCGTGACAATGAGCAGTTCTTC. Its translation: CASLSNTYRDNEQFF.